The T cell receptor (beta chain) described here comes from a study of radiotherapy plus CTLA-4 blockade in lung cancer. Study details: Objective response rate was around 19%; disease control rate, 31%.

Profiling relied on immunoSEQ multiplex PCR, and the TCRdb table lists in-frame clones only, not all of them. The profile shows about 62,000 clones, 70% to 80% of them singletons. Ipilimumab-mediated CTLA-4 blockade plus focal radiation was given to patients having chemo-refractory metastatic non-small-cell lung cancer. As for this clone: The antigen remains undetermined.

Notes on the study in general: An expansion of tumor-derived TCR clones occurred in blood after radiotherapy plus ipilimumab.

In germline, CDR1 is SGHTA, CDR2 FQGNSA. This CDR3 has 17 residues. The junction had 16 bases not matched to a gene; V was cut back by 5 bases and J by 10 bases. This sequence was found in a human donor with non-small cell lung cancer who had a complete response to radiotherapy plus ipilimumab. The sequenced sample was peripheral blood, obtained from a patient treated with radiotherapy plus ipilimumab. The rearrangement uses TRBV7-2 and TRBJ2-5; 13 positions match TRBD2. This chain's CDR3 is CASSRLAGGAVEVDQYF. DNA for the CDR3: TGTGCCAGCAGCCGACTAGCGGGGGGTGCCGTCGAAGTCGACCAGTACTTC.